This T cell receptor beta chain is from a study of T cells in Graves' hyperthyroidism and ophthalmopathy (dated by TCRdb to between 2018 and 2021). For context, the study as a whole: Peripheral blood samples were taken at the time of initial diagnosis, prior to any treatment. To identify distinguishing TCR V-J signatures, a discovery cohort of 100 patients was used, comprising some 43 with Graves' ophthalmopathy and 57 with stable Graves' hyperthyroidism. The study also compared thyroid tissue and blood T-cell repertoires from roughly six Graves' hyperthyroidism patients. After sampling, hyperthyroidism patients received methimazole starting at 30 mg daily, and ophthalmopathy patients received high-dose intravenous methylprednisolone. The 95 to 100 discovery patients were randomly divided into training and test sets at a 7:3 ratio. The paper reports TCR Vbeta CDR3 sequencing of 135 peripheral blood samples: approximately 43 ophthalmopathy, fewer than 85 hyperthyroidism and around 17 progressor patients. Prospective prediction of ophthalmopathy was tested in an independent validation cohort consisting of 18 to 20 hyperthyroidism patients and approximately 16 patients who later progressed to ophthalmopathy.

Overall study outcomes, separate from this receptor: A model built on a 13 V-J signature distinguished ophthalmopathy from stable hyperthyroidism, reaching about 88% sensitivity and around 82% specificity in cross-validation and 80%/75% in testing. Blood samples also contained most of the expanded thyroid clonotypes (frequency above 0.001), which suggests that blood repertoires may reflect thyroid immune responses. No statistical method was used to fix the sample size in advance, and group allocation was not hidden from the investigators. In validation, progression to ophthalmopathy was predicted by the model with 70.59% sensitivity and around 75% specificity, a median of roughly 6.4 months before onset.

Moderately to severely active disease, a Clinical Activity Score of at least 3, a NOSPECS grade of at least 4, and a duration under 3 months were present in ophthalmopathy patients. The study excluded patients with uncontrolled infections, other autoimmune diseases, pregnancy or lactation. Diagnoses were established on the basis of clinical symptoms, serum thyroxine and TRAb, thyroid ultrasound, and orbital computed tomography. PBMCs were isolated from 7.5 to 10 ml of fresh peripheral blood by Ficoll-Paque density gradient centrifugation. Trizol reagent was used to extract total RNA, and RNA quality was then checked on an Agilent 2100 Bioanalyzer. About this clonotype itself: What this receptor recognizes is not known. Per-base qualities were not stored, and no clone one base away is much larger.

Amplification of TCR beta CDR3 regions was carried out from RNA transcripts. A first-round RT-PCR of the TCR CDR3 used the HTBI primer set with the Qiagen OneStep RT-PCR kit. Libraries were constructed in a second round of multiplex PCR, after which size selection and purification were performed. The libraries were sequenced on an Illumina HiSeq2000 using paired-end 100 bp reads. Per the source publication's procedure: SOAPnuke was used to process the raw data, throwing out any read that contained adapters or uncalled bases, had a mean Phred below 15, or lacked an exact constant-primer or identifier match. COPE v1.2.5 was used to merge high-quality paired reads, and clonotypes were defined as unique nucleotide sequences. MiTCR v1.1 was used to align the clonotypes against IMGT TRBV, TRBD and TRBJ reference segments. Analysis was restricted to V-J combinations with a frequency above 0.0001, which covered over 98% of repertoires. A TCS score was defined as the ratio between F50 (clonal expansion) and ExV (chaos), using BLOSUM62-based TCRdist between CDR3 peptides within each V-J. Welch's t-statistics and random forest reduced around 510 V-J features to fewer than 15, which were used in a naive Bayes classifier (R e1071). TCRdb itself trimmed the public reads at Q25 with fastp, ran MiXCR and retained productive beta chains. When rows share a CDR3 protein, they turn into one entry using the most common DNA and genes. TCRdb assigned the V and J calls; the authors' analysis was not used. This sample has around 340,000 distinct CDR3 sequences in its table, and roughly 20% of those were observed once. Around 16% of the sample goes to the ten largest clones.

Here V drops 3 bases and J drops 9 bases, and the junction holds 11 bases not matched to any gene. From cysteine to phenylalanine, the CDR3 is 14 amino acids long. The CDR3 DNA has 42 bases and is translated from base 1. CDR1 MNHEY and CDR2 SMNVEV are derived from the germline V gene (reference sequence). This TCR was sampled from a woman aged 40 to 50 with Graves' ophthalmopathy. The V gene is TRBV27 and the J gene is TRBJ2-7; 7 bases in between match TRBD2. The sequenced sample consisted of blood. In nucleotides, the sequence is TGTGCCAGCAGTTTGGTTTCTGGCGGGAGTGTGCAGTACTTC. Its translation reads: CASSLVSGGSVQYF.